A selection of T cell receptor beta chains follows, all from one sample in a study of T-cell memory formation after mild COVID-19. TCRdb re-analysed the 5' RACE reads in MiXCR, keeping a single row per CDR3 protein. The table has about 610,000 distinct CDR3 sequences, around 16% seen once; the top ten hold around 7.8%. The sample comprised PBMCs or a T cell subset sorted from them (not recorded which). These receptors were obtained from an adult woman who had mild COVID-19 (a few samples of this study predate the infection). Cell type and time point are not known. The CDR3 runs from the conserved cysteine through the conserved F or W. A D gene is named only where the DNA matches it firmly. The size of a clone is reported for some rows only, either as once, few or many, or as a class for expanded clones.

v_gene,j_gene,d_gene,abundance,len,CDR3aa,CDR3nt
TRBV5-1,TRBJ2-1,.,few,15,CASSKQGTSYNEQFF,TGCGCCAGCAGCAAACAGGGGACTTCCTACAATGAGCAGTTCTTC
TRBV21-1,TRBJ2-3,.,few,17,CASSPTDREGRTDTQYF,TGTGCCAGCAGTCCTACGGACCGGGAGGGCCGCACAGATACGCAGTATTTT
TRBV27,TRBJ2-3,TRBD2,.,17,CASSPWTSGKRTDTQYF,TGTGCCAGCAGTCCCTGGACTAGCGGGAAACGCACAGATACGCAGTATTTT
TRBV18,TRBJ2-5,TRBD2,few,19,CASSLPVPLERGGKKTQYF,TGTGCCAGCTCACTACCAGTACCCCTTGAGCGGGGGGGCAAGAAGACCCAGTACTTC
TRBV19,TRBJ1-1,.,few,16,CASSIPGQVGNTEAFF,TGTGCCAGTAGTATCCCCGGGCAGGTCGGGAACACTGAAGCTTTCTTT
TRBV12-3/TRBV12-4,TRBJ1-4,TRBD1,.,14,CASSQGGTNEKLFF,TGTGCCAGCAGCCAGGGGGGAACTAATGAAAAACTGTTTTTT
TRBV4-1,TRBJ2-2,.,once,16,CASSQRARSNTGELFF,TGCGCCAGCAGCCAACGGGCCCGGTCTAACACCGGGGAGCTGTTTTTT
TRBV12-3/TRBV12-4,TRBJ2-3,.,.,15,CASSAGRLSTDTQYF,TGTGCCAGCAGTGCGGGCCGCCTTAGCACAGATACGCAGTATTTT
TRBV5-6,TRBJ2-1,.,once,15,CASSAGLTRGNEQFF,TGTGCCAGCAGCGCCGGACTGACGAGGGGCAATGAGCAGTTCTTC
TRBV19,TRBJ2-1,TRBD2,.,18,CASSDLAGGPLSYNEQFF,TGTGCCAGTAGCGATCTAGCGGGAGGGCCTCTCTCCTACAATGAGCAGTTCTTC
TRBV12-3/TRBV12-4,TRBJ1-2,.,.,13,CASSPVNNYGYTF,TGTGCCAGCAGTCCGGTCAATAACTATGGCTACACCTTC
TRBV11-2,TRBJ2-3,TRBD2,.,19,CASSQGLAGVGSAGVTQYF,TGTGCCAGCAGCCAGGGACTAGCGGGAGTTGGAAGTGCCGGTGTTACGCAGTATTTT
TRBV18,TRBJ2-1,TRBD1,.,17,CASSPPTGQGAYNEQFF,TGTGCCAGCTCTCCCCCGACAGGACAGGGGGCCTACAATGAGCAGTTCTTC
TRBV5-4,TRBJ1-2,.,.,18,CASSLDGPPEAYSYGYTF,TGTGCCAGCAGCTTGGACGGACCCCCGGAGGCGTACAGCTATGGCTACACCTTC
TRBV12-3/TRBV12-4,TRBJ1-2,.,few,14,CASRASSRQYGYTF,TGTGCCAGCAGGGCCTCTTCAAGACAGTATGGCTACACCTTC
TRBV4-1,TRBJ2-7,.,many,14,CASSQGQGSYEQYF,TGTGCCAGCAGCCAAGGTCAAGGTTCCTACGAGCAGTACTTC
TRBV4-3,TRBJ2-7,.,.,15,CASSQGEGPSYEQYF,TGCGCCAGCAGCCAAGGGGAAGGTCCGAGTTACGAGCAGTACTTC
TRBV6-4,TRBJ2-2,TRBD2,.,15,CASSRTSGPEGELFF,TGTGCCAGCAGTAGGACTAGCGGGCCCGAAGGGGAGCTGTTTTTT